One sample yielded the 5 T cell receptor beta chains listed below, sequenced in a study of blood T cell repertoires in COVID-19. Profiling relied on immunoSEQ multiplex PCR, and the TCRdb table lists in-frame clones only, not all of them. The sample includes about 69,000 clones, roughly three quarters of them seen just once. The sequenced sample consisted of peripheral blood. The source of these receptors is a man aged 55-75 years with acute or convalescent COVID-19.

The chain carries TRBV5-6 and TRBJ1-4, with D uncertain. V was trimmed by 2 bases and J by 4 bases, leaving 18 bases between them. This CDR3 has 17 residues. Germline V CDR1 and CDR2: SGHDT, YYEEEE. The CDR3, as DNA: TGTGCCAGCAGCTTCGGACTCACTGAAGAGGGTAATGAAAAACTGTTTTTT. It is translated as CASSFGLTEEGNEKLFF.

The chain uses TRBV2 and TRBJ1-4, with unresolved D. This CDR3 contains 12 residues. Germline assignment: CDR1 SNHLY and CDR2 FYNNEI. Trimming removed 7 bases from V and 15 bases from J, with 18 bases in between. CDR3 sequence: CASMGPNDSVFF. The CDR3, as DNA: TGTGCCAGCATGGGTCCAAATGACTCGGTGTTTTTT.

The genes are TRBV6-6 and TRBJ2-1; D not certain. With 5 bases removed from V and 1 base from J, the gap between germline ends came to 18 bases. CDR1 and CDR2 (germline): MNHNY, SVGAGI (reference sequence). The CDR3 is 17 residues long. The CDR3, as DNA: TGTGCCAGCAGTCTCCCCATACGAACAGAGTCCTACAATGAGCAGTTCTTC. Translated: CASSLPIRTESYNEQFF.

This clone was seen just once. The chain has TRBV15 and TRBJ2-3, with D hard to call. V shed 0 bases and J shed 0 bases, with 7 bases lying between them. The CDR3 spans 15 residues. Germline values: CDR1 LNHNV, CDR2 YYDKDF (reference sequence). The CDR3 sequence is CATSRDRASTDTQYF. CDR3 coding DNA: TGTGCCACCAGCAGAGACCGCGCCAGCACAGATACGCAGTATTTT.

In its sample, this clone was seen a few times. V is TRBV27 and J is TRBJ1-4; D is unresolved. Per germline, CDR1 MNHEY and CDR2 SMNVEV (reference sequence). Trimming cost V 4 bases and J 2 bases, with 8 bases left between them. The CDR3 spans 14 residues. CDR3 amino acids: CASSSVTTNEKLFF. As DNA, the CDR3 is TGTGCCAGCAGTTCGGTCACGACTAATGAAAAACTGTTTTTT.